This TCR beta chain emerged from a study of T cells in Graves' hyperthyroidism and ophthalmopathy. Study information: Peripheral blood was collected at initial diagnosis, before any treatment.

In regard to this clonotype: Antigen specificity is unknown.

Amplified TCR beta CDR3 regions derived from RNA transcripts. First-round RT-PCR targeting the TCR CDR3 was performed with the HTBI primer set. In TCRdb, the multiplex PCR reads were re-called with MiXCR into one record per CDR3 protein. The table has about 680,000 distinct CDR3 sequences, 35% seen once. The CDR3 runs to 16 residues. Germline trimming cut 0 bases from V and 1 base from J; bases unmatched to any gene: 5. CDR1 and CDR2 from the germline V gene are SGDLS and YYNGEE. Study outcomes and limitations: A median approximately 6.5 months before onset, the model predicted ophthalmopathy.

The chain couples TRBV9 to TRBJ2-7; 9 nucleotides match TRBD1. Sequencing was carried out using blood. The origin of this receptor is a woman in her thirties or forties with Graves' hyperthyroidism. CDR3 nucleotides: TGTGCCAGCAGCGTAGAGGGACAGGGCGTTTCCTACGAGCAGTACTTC. Residues: CASSVEGQGVSYEQYF.